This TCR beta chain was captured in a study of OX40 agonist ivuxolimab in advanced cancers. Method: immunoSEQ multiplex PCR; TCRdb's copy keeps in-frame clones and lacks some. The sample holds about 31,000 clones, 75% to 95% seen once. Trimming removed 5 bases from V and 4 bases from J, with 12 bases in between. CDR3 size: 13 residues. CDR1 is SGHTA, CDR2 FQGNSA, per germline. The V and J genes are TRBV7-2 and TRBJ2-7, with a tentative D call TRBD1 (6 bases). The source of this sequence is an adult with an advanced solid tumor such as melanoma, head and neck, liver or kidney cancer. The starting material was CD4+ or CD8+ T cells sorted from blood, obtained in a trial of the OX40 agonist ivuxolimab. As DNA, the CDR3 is TGTGCCAGCAGCCCTGGACAGAATTACGAGCAGTACGTC. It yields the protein CASSPGQNYEQYV.